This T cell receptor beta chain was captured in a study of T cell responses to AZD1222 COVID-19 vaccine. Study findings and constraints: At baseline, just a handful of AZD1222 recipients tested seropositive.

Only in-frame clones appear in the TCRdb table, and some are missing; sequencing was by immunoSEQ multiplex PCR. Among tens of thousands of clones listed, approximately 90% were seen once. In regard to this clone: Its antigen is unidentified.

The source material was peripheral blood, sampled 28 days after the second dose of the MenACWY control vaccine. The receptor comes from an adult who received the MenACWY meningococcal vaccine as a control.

The CDR3: CASSAPGTGRVNEQFF. The CDR3 coding sequence is TGTGCCAGCAGCGCACCCGGGACAGGGAGGGTCAATGAGCAGTTCTTC. This chain uses TRBV7-9 with TRBJ2-1, with 9 positions matching TRBD1. After removal of 5 bases from V and 6 bases from J, the junction contained 11 bases not matched to a gene. The CDR3 extends over 16 amino acids. The germline V gene has CDR1 SEHNR and CDR2 FQNEAQ (reference sequence).